The clone carrying this T cell receptor beta chain was detected many times. Regions amplified from RNA transcripts were the TCR beta CDR3 regions. TCR CDR3 underwent first-round RT-PCR with the HTBI primer set. TCRdb re-called the multiplex PCR reads through MiXCR, storing one row per CDR3 protein. The sample yields fewer than 800,000 distinct CDR3 sequences, over 15% seen once. The record originates from a study of T cells in Graves' hyperthyroidism and ophthalmopathy. In patients aged 18 to 65, hyperthyroidism was newly diagnosed, with duration under 2 months. Sequences were obtained from blood. The source of this sequence is a man between 18 and 35 years old with Graves' hyperthyroidism.

The CDR3 loop reads CASRTAWEQYF. In DNA form, the CDR3 reads TGTGCCAGCAGAACAGCCTGGGAGCAGTACTTC. This sequence joins TRBV28 and TRBJ2-7; D is undetermined. V was clipped by 6 bases and J by 7 bases, with 10 bases between them. The V gene's germline CDR1 is MDHEN and CDR2 SYDVKM. CDR3 length: 11 amino acids.